This T cell receptor (beta chain) was obtained from a study of shared clonotypes between healthy human individuals. After removal of 6 bases from V and 4 bases from J, the junction contained 7 bases not matched to a gene. From germline, CDR1 is MDHEN and CDR2 SYDVKM. The CDR3 totals 15 residues. In the CD4+ fraction, cells were divided into CD45RA+ naive and CD45RA-negative memory subsets. Method: immunoSEQ multiplex PCR; TCRdb's copy keeps in-frame clones and lacks some. The table has roughly 2,500,000 clones, 80% to 95% seen once. Sequenced input: naive CD4+ T cells from PBMCs. Noted subset: CD45RA+ positively selected. The V call is TRBV28, the J call TRBJ2-1; 9 bases are shared with TRBD2. The receptor was derived from a man younger than 35 in good health. Some clones in this sample may be carry-over from other donors' samples. CDR3: CASSHGTSSYNEQFF. In nucleotides, the CDR3 is TGTGCCAGCAGCCATGGGACTAGCTCATACAATGAGCAGTTCTTC.